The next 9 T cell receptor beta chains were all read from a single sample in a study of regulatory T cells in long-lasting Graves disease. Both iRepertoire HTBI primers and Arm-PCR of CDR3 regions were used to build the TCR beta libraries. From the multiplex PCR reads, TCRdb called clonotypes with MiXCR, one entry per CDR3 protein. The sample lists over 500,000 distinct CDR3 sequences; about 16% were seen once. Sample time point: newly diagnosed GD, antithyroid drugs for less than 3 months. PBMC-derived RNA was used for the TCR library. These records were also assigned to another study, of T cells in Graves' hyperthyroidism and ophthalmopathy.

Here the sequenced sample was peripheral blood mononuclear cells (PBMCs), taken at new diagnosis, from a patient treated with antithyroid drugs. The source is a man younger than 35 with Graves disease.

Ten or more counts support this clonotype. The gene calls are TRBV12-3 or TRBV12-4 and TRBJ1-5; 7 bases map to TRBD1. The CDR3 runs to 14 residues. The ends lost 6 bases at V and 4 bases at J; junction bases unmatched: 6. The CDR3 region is CASRYGTVNQPQHF. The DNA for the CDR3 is TGTGCCAGCAGGTACGGGACAGTTAATCAGCCCCAGCATTTT.

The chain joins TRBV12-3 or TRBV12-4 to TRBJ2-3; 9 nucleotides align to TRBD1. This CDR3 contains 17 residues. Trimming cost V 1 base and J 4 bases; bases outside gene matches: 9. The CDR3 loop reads CASSLGPGQGAADTQYF. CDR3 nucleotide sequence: TGTGCCAGCAGTTTAGGCCCGGGACAGGGAGCCGCAGATACGCAGTATTTT.

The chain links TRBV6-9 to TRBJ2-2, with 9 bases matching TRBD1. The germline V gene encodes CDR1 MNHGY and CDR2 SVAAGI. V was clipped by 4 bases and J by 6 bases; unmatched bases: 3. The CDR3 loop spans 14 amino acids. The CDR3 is CASSFRQGAGELFF. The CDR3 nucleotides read TGTGCCAGCAGTTTTCGACAGGGGGCCGGGGAGCTGTTTTTT.

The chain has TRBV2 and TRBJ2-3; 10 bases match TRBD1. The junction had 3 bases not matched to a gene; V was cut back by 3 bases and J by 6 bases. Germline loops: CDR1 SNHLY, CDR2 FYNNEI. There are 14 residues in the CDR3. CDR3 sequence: CASSETGGRDTQYF. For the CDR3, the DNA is TGTGCCAGCAGTGAGACAGGGGGCCGTGATACGCAGTATTTT. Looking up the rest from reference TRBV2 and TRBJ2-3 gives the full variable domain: EPEVTQTPSHQVTQMGQEVILRCVPISNHLYFYWYRQILGQKVEFLVSFYNNEISEKSEIFDDQFSVERPDGSNFTLKIRSTKLEDSAMYFCASSETGGRDTQYFGPGTRLTVL.

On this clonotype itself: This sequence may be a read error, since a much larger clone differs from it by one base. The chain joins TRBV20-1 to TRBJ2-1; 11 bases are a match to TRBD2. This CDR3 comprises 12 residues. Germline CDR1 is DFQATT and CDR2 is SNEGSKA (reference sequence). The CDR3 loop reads CSARDPSGRRLF. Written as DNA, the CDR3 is TGCAGTGCTAGAGACCCTAGCGGGAGGCGGCTCTTC.

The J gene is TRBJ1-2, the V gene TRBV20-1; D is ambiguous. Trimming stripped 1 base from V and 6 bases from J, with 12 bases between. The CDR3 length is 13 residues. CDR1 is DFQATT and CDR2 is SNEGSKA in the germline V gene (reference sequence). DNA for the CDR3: TGCAGTGCTAGAGTTGCTGGGCTCCATGGCTACACCTTC. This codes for CSARVAGLHGYTF.

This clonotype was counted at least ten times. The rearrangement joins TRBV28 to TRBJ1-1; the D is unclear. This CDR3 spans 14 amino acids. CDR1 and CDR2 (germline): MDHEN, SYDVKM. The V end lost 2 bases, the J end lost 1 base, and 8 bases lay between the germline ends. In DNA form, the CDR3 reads TGTGCCAGCAGTTTAGGTCACAGGAACACTGAAGCTTTCTTT. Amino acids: CASSLGHRNTEAFF.

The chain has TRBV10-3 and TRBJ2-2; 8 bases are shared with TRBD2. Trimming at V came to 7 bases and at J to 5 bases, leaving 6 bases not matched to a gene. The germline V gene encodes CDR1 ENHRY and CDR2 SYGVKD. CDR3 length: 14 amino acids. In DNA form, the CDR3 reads TGTGCCATCAAACGCGGGGGGCGGACCGGGGAGCTGTTTTTT. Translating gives CAIKRGGRTGELFF.

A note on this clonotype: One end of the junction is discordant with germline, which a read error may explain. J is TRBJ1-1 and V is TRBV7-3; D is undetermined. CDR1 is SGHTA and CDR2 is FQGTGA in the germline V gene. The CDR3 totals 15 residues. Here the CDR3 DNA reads TGCGCCAGCAGCACTAAGACCAGGATGGTCCCTGAAGCTTTCTTT. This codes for CASSTKTRMVPEAFF.